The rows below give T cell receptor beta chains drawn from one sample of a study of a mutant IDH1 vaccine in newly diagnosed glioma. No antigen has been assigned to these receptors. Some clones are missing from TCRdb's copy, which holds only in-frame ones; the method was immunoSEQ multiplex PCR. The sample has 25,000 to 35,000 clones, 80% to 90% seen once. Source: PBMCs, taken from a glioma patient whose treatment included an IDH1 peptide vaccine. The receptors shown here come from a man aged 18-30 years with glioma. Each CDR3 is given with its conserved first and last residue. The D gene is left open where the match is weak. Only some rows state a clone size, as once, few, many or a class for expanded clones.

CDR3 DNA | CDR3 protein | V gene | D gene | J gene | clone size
TGTGCCAGTAGTAAGACAGGATTTAGCACAGATACGCAGTATTTT | CASSKTGFSTDTQYF | TRBV19 | . | TRBJ2-3 | .
TGCAGCGTTACCGATATAGACACTGAAGCTTTCTTT | CSVTDIDTEAFF | TRBV29-1 | . | TRBJ1-1 | .
TGTGCCAGTAGTCGGAGAAGGCCTGGAAACACCATATATTTT | CASSRRRPGNTIYF | TRBV19 | . | TRBJ1-3 | .
TGTGCCAGCAGTTACGAACAGGCCGCAAATCAGCCCCAGCATTTT | CASSYEQAANQPQHF | TRBV6-5 | . | TRBJ1-5 | .
TGTGCCTGGAGTCCCTCGGACGGGGGTGAGGGTTGGGCCACTGAAGCTTTCTTT | CAWSPSDGGEGWATEAFF | TRBV30 | . | TRBJ1-1 | .
TGTGCCAGCAGCGCTACATATGGGACTAGCGGGTACAATGAGCAGTTCTTC | CASSATYGTSGYNEQFF | TRBV11-3 | TRBD2 | TRBJ2-1 | .
TGTGCCAGCAGCTTGGTCGTCAATGAGCAGTTCTTC | CASSLVVNEQFF | TRBV5-5 | . | TRBJ2-1 | .
TGTGCCAGCAAAACAGGGCTTTTCGAGCAGTACTTC | CASKTGLFEQYF | TRBV2 | . | TRBJ2-7 | .
TGTGCCTGGAGTGTAGGAGGGGGCGGCTACACCTTC | CAWSVGGGGYTF | TRBV30 | TRBD1 | TRBJ1-2 | .
TGTGCCAGCAGTGAGCCGGGGACACTGAGTAATGAGCAGTTCTTC | CASSEPGTLSNEQFF | TRBV25-1 | . | TRBJ2-1 | .
TGTGCCAGCAGCTTAGGGGACGGTAGCTCCTACGAGCAGTACTTC | CASSLGDGSSYEQYF | TRBV7-9 | . | TRBJ2-7 | medium-sized
TGTGCCTGGAGTGCCGGGACCCCCGGCGGTGAAGCTTTCTTT | CAWSAGTPGGEAFF | TRBV30 | . | TRBJ1-1 | .
TGTGCCAGCAGCTTAGATCGGAGGAGCGAAAAACTGTTTTTT | CASSLDRRSEKLFF | TRBV11-2 | . | TRBJ1-4 | .
TGTGCCAGCAGCAGAAGTCGTGACTACGAGCAGTACTTC | CASSRSRDYEQYF | TRBV6-5 | . | TRBJ2-7 | .
TGCAGCGTTGACAGGGGGCCCGAGACCCAGTACTTC | CSVDRGPETQYF | TRBV29-1 | TRBD1 | TRBJ2-5 | .
TGTGCCTGGAGCCTGCCCGGTAGGTCACCCCTCCACTTT | CAWSLPGRSPLHF | TRBV30 | . | TRBJ1-6 | .
TGTGCCAGCAGCCATATAGCGGGAGTGGCCTACAATGAGCAGTTCTTC | CASSHIAGVAYNEQFF | TRBV13 | TRBD2 | TRBJ2-1 | .
TGCAGCGTTGCGCCCGGGGCTGGAAACACCATATATTTT | CSVAPGAGNTIYF | TRBV29-1 | . | TRBJ1-3 | .
TGTGCCAGCAGGACAGGCTATGGCTACACCTTC | CASRTGYGYTF | TRBV6-1 | . | TRBJ1-2 | .
TGTGCCAGCTGGGGGGCGTACGAGCAGTACTTC | CASWGAYEQYF | TRBV6-1 | . | TRBJ2-7 | .
TGTGCCAGTAGTAGACAGGTTGATTTCGCTGAAGCTTTCTTT | CASSRQVDFAEAFF | TRBV19 | . | TRBJ1-1 | .
TGTGCCTGGAGTTATGGACCCGAAGCTTTCTTT | CAWSYGPEAFF | TRBV30 | . | TRBJ1-1 | .
TGCAGCGTTGTACCCGCGGACAGGGCCAATGAGCAGTTCTTC | CSVVPADRANEQFF | TRBV29-1 | TRBD1 | TRBJ2-1 | .
TGTGCCATCAGTGACGGGACTAGCGGGAGATACAATGAGCAGTTCTTC | CAISDGTSGRYNEQFF | TRBV10-3 | TRBD2 | TRBJ2-1 | .
TGTGCCGGGAGAAAGAACACTGAAGCTTTCTTT | CAGRKNTEAFF | TRBV30 | . | TRBJ1-1 | .
TGTGCCAGCTCACCAAGGACAGGGAGGGATCAGCCCCAGCATTTT | CASSPRTGRDQPQHF | TRBV18 | TRBD1 | TRBJ1-5 | .
TGTGCCTGGAGTCTGGGCAGGGCTATCTACGAGCAGTACTTC | CAWSLGRAIYEQYF | TRBV30 | . | TRBJ2-7 | .
TGCGCCAGCAGCCAAGATAGGAGCTCGCGCTATGGCTACACCTTC | CASSQDRSSRYGYTF | TRBV4-3 | . | TRBJ1-2 | .
TGTGCCAGCAGCTGGGGACAGAATACTGTCTACGAGCAGTACTTC | CASSWGQNTVYEQYF | TRBV7-9 | TRBD1 | TRBJ2-7 | .
TGTGCCTGGAGTTTGACTACCACAGATACGCAGTATTTT | CAWSLTTTDTQYF | TRBV30 | . | TRBJ2-3 | .
TGTGCCAGCAGTGAGATTAGCGGGAGGGGGGAGCAGTTCTTC | CASSEISGRGEQFF | TRBV2 | TRBD2 | TRBJ2-1 | .
TGTGCCTGGGGACAGGGTAACACCATATATTTT | CAWGQGNTIYF | TRBV30 | TRBD1 | TRBJ1-3 | .
TGTGCCAGCAGTGACAATCGGGGGCTGAACACTGAAGCTTTCTTT | CASSDNRGLNTEAFF | TRBV2 | . | TRBJ1-1 | .
TGTGCCAGCAGTTACCGGACTAGCGGGGTCGGTGAGCAGTTCTTC | CASSYRTSGVGEQFF | TRBV2 | TRBD2 | TRBJ2-1 | once
TGTGCCAGTAACCTGACAGGGGCTAACTATGGCTACACCTTC | CASNLTGANYGYTF | TRBV19 | TRBD1 | TRBJ1-2 | once
TGTGCCAGCAGCTTCTGGACAGGGGGGGAAGCTTTCTTT | CASSFWTGGEAFF | TRBV7-2 | TRBD1 | TRBJ1-1 | .
TGTGCCACCCGGGGTGCTGAAAAACTGTTTTTT | CATRGAEKLFF | TRBV19 | . | TRBJ1-4 | .
TGTGCCAGCAGTGACCTGACCGCTAATGTGTACTTC | CASSDLTANVYF | TRBV6-1 | . | TRBJ2-7 | .
TGTGCCAGCTCACCACTCGACACTGAAGCTTTCTTT | CASSPLDTEAFF | TRBV18 | . | TRBJ1-1 | .
TGTGCCAGCTCACTCCAGGATAGCAATCAGCCCCAGCATTTT | CASSLQDSNQPQHF | TRBV18 | . | TRBJ1-5 | .